The 22 T cell receptor beta chains in this list originate from one sample, sequenced in a study of beta chain features in type 1 diabetes. Sequenced material consisted of expressed TCRB transcripts (all of the isolated RNA was reverse transcribed). TCRdb's table, derived via immunoSEQ multiplex PCR, lists solely in-frame clones and lacks some. Among under 950,000 clones listed, roughly 15% were seen once. The sequenced sample consisted of naive CD4+ T cells from blood. These receptors were taken from a woman aged 18-29 years in good health.

This clone showed up just a few times. The rearrangement joins TRBV6-5 to TRBJ1-2; the match to TRBD1 covers 8 bases. This CDR3 comprises 15 residues. The ends lost 0 bases at V and 4 bases at J; junction bases unmatched: 4. Germline V gene data show CDR1 as MNHEY and CDR2 as SVGAGI. The CDR3: CASSYSIQGGYGYTF. CDR3 DNA: TGTGCCAGCAGTTACTCGATACAGGGGGGCTATGGCTACACCTTC.

This clone turned up a few times. The chain employs TRBV4-1 and TRBJ2-2, with D unclear. The CDR3 length is 14 residues. Trimming took off 0 bases at V and 9 bases at J, with 11 bases between the two ends. The germline V gene encodes CDR1 MGHRA and CDR2 YSYEKL. CDR3 nucleotide sequence: TGCGCCAGCAGCCAAGAGAAAGTCCACCGGGAGCTGTTTTTT. As protein: CASSQEKVHRELFF.

Only one count was recorded for this clone. This chain connects TRBV7-3 to TRBJ2-5; D may be TRBD1 (6 bases). Trimming stripped 5 bases from V and 9 bases from J, with 16 bases between. Germline CDR1 and CDR2: SGHTA and FQGTGA. The CDR3 is 13 residues long. The CDR3 DNA reads TGTGCCAGCAGCGCGACAGGACCCGGGGCCCAGTACTTC. It specifies CASSATGPGAQYF.

This clone has more than one count but fewer than ten. The chain uses TRBV28 and TRBJ2-1; 9 bases map to TRBD2. This CDR3 spans 16 amino acids. Trimming took 6 bases from V and 8 from J; bases not matched to a gene: 14. Germline values: CDR1 MDHEN, CDR2 SYDVKM. DNA for the CDR3: TGTGCCAGCAGCCGACGCGGTAGCGGGAGTGTCTATGAGCAGTTCTTC. The encoded protein is CASSRRGSGSVYEQFF.

This clone was observed a handful of times. The chain joins TRBV11-2 to TRBJ2-7; D might be TRBD1 (5 bases). Deletions cut 2 bases from V and 10 bases from J, with 15 bases between. The CDR3 consists of 13 residues. Germline-derived CDR1 and CDR2 are SGHAT and FQNNGV. The CDR3, as DNA: TGTGCCAGCAGCTTAACCCGACAGCTTCGACAGTACTTC. Protein: CASSLTRQLRQYF.

The chain carries TRBV7-6 and TRBJ1-3; D uncertain. CDR3 length: 16 residues. The V gene lost 1 base and the J gene lost 4 bases, with 14 bases spanning the gap. CDR1 and CDR2 (germline): SGHVS, FNYEAQ. CDR3 residues: CASSLDHIMSGNTIYF. For the CDR3, the DNA is TGTGCCAGCAGCTTAGATCATATCATGTCCGGAAACACCATATATTTT.

V gene TRBV10-3 combines with J gene TRBJ2-1; the match to TRBD2 covers 7 bases. V lost 2 bases, J lost 1 base, and 5 bases stayed unmatched. The CDR3 is 16 residues long. Germline V gene lookup returns CDR1 ENHRY and CDR2 SYGVKD. CDR3 amino acids: CAISEAGGSSYNEQFF. As DNA, the CDR3 is TGTGCCATCAGTGAGGCGGGCGGGAGTTCCTACAATGAGCAGTTCTTC.

This clone was detected only a few times. This chain connects TRBV7-3 to TRBJ2-7; maybe TRBD2 (5 bases). The CDR3 totals 13 residues. From germline, CDR1 is SGHTA and CDR2 FQGTGA. V was pared by 6 bases and J by 6 bases, with 15 bases between. The CDR3 bases are TGTGCCAGCAGGGTTCCCGGTGGGAGCGAGCAGTACTTC. Amino acids: CASRVPGGSEQYF.

V and J are TRBV9 and TRBJ2-3; TRBD2 matches 7 bases. Germline V gene sequence: CDR1 SGDLS, CDR2 YYNGEE. After removal of 3 bases from V and 6 bases from J, the junction contained 10 bases not matched to a gene. The CDR3 runs 15 residues. CDR3 in amino acids: CASSASLLGGDTQYF. CDR3 DNA: TGTGCCAGCAGCGCCTCCCTGCTCGGGGGGGATACGCAGTATTTT.

The V call is TRBV5-1, the J call TRBJ1-1, with 8 positions matching TRBD1. Germline lookup yields CDR1 SGHRS and CDR2 YFSETQ. With 3 bases clipped from V and 4 bases from J, the junction kept 5 bases outside the gene matches. This CDR3 contains 14 residues. The CDR3 DNA follows: TGCGCCAGCAGCTCATCAGGGGGCCGCACTGAAGCTTTCTTT. Protein product: CASSSSGGRTEAFF.

The CDR3 sequence is CASSSTRTGGMAKNIQYF. In nucleotides, the CDR3 is TGTGCCAGCAGTTCTACTCGGACAGGTGGGATGGCCAAAAACATTCAGTACTTC. The J gene is TRBJ2-4, the V gene TRBV27; TRBD1 agrees at 7 bases. This CDR3 has 18 residues. Germline CDR1 MNHEY, CDR2 SMNVEV (reference sequence). J gave up 1 base and V 4 bases, and 13 bases lay outside the gene matches.

This clone was detected a few times. The chain couples TRBV2 to TRBJ1-5; 10 nucleotides match TRBD1. The CDR3 runs to 15 residues. The germline CDR1 and CDR2 sequences are SNHLY and FYNNEI. V gave up 10 bases and J gave up 6 bases; unmatched junction bases: 12. The CDR3 nucleotides are TGTGCCACCGGGGTGGGACAGGGGCGATCTCAGCCCCAGCATTTT. Translating it yields CATGVGQGRSQPQHF. The full variable domain, rest sourced from reference TRBV2 and TRBJ1-5, is EPEVTQTPSHQVTQMGQEVILRCVPISNHLYFYWYRQILGQKVEFLVSFYNNEISEKSEIFDDQFSVERPDGSNFTLKIRSTKLEDSAMYFCATGVGQGRSQPQHFGDGTRLSIL.

This clone was seen a handful of times. The gene calls are TRBV19 and TRBJ1-1; D is unresolved. V lost 6 bases and J lost 1, with 6 bases in between. The CDR3 is 12 amino acids. Germline V gene data show CDR1 as LNHDA and CDR2 as SQIVND (reference sequence). The CDR3 here is CASSPENTEAFF. The CDR3 DNA sequence: TGTGCCAGTAGCCCGGAGAACACTGAAGCTTTCTTT.

The table lists this clone with a few counts. V is TRBV18 and J is TRBJ2-4, with D tentatively TRBD2 (6 bases). Germline V gene sequence: CDR1 KGHSH, CDR2 LQKENI. CDR3 length: 13 amino acids. The germline V and J ends were trimmed by 2 bases and 5 bases, with 7 bases remaining between them. The CDR3 loop is CASSPGGQNIQYF. The CDR3 coding sequence is TGTGCCAGCTCACCAGGAGGGCAAAACATTCAGTACTTC.

The chain carries TRBV28 and TRBJ1-1; TRBD1 aligns across 8 bases. CDR1 is MDHEN, CDR2 SYDVKM, per germline. With 6 bases clipped from V and 9 bases from J, the junction kept 9 bases outside the gene matches. The length of the CDR3 is 13 residues. CDR3 DNA sequence: TGTGCCAGCAGCTGGGGAACCAGGGGGCAAGCTTTCTTT. The encoded protein is CASSWGTRGQAFF.

The chain combines TRBV7-9 with TRBJ2-7; D gene ambiguous. Germline V gene data show CDR1 as SEHNR and CDR2 as FQNEAQ (reference sequence). This CDR3 spans 17 amino acids. V lost 4 bases to trimming and J lost 2 bases, with 21 bases between them. The CDR3 loop is CASSSTREQPVTYEQYF. DNA for the CDR3: TGTGCCAGCAGCTCCACTCGAGAACAGCCAGTGACCTACGAGCAGTACTTC.

The CDR3, as DNA: TGTGCCAGCAGCTTAGTTACGGGGGTCTCAAGGACCCAGTACTTC. It specifies CASSLVTGVSRTQYF. The gene calls are TRBV11-2 and TRBJ2-5, with D tentatively TRBD2 (6 bases). Germline CDR1 SGHAT, CDR2 FQNNGV. The ends were cut back, 1 base at V and 7 bases at J, with 16 bases in the middle. The CDR3 spans 15 residues.

This clone has more than one count but fewer than ten. The V call is TRBV15, the J call TRBJ2-5, with a possible D match to TRBD1 (6 bases). Germline V gene data show CDR1 as LNHNV and CDR2 as YYDKDF (reference sequence). Trimming stripped 1 base from V and 5 bases from J, with 11 bases between. The CDR3 is made up of 14 amino acids. For the CDR3, the DNA is TGTGCCACCAGCAGAGGGACAGTCGGGGAGACCCAGTACTTC. It translates to CATSRGTVGETQYF.

The chain has TRBV27 and TRBJ2-1, with 14 bases identical to TRBD2. The CDR3 has 16 residues. Germline-derived CDR1 and CDR2 are MNHEY and SMNVEV (reference sequence). V gave up 7 bases and J gave up 3 bases; unmatched junction bases: 5. Written as DNA, the CDR3 is TGTGCCAGCACAAGGACTAGCGGGGGGATCTACAATGAGCAGTTCTTC. Its translation: CASTRTSGGIYNEQFF.

CDR3: CASSHNRETEAFF. DNA for the CDR3: TGTGCCAGCAGCCATAACAGGGAAACTGAAGCTTTCTTT. The V and J genes are TRBV14 and TRBJ1-1; TRBD1 is a possible D gene (6 bases). This CDR3 is 13 amino acids long. With 3 bases removed from V and 5 bases from J, the gap between germline ends came to 10 bases. Germline V CDR1 and CDR2: SGHDN, FVKESK.

The genes are TRBV27 and TRBJ1-1, with 7 bases aligning to TRBD1. In germline, CDR1 is MNHEY, CDR2 SMNVEV (reference sequence). The CDR3 loop spans 13 amino acids. V was clipped by 5 bases and J by 4 bases; unmatched bases: 4. CDR3 bases: TGTGCCAGCAGTACCAGGGGGACCACTGAAGCTTTCTTT. Amino acids: CASSTRGTTEAFF.

CDR3 nucleotide sequence: TGCGCCAGCAGCTTCAAAGACAGGAAGAACACTGAAGCTTTCTTT. This gives the protein CASSFKDRKNTEAFF. The rearrangement joins TRBV5-1 to TRBJ1-1; maybe TRBD1 (6 bases). This CDR3 region has 15 residues. Trimming stripped 2 bases from V and 1 base from J, with 12 bases between. Germline loops: CDR1 SGHRS, CDR2 YFSETQ. The full variable domain, its missing parts supplied by reference TRBV5-1 and TRBJ1-1, is KAGVTQTPRYLIKTRGQQVTLSCSPISGHRSVSWYQQTPGQGLQFLFEYFSETQRNKGNFPGRFSGRQFSNSRSEMNVSTLELGDSALYLCASSFKDRKNTEAFFGQGTRLTVV.